This T cell receptor (beta chain) was identified in a study of T cell responses to AZD1222 COVID-19 vaccine (dated by TCRdb to the early 2020s). Notes on the research overall: TCR sequencing was performed for about 250 trial participants, of whom approximately 200 were given two doses of AZD1222 and roughly 25 were given two doses of MenACWY control vaccine. Trial participants were enrolled into age subgroups of 18-55, 56-69 and 70-plus years, which contained approximately 150, 28 and 58 TCR-sequenced participants, respectively. Overall study outcomes, separate from this receptor: Reportedly, close to half of the unique spike-specific TCRs recognized epitopes lying outside the regions that are mutated in the B.1.351 and B.1.1.7 variants. The vaccine-associated CD4 TCRs covered the entire spike protein, and the dominant responses fell in regions 160-218 and 743-854. Spike-specific TCR breadth and depth rose significantly after two AZD1222 doses compared with day 0 and with MenACWY recipients. Conclusions about previously exposed vaccinees are limited because only six or seven AZD1222 recipients were SARS-CoV-2 seropositive at baseline. Because no day 14 peak-response samples were available, the repertoires could be characterized only after the peak T cell response. Participants were mostly white British and included more females than males, and it was suggested by the authors that clonal diversity may have been underestimated. In the small 56-69-year group, the increase in depth fell short of significance, most likely because of low power.

The sample's time point, from its label and the paper: about 28 days (+/-7) after the second vaccine dose. AZD1222 recipients whose second dose came at about 4 weeks and those whose second dose came at about 12 weeks were combined into one group, since spike-specific TCR depth and breadth did not differ between the two schedules. The vaccinee samples were drawn from two UK trials, COV001 and COV002, one of which was a single-blind randomized controlled phase 2/3 trial testing AZD1222 (ChAdOx1 nCoV-19) in healthy adults. For TCRbeta chain sequencing, PBMC samples were collected from trial participants at day 0 and at day 28 after the second dose. This clone appeared a few times. What antigen it recognizes has not been identified. There are no base qualities to consult, and no much larger clone falls within one base. The CDR3 regions of human TCRbeta chains were analyzed by immunosequencing. Concerning the study's data processing: Repertoire TCRs were checked for matches against a reference library of SARS-CoV-2-specific TCRs that had been generated using the MIRA antigen-specificity platform. Breadth meant the fraction of unique TCRs that were SARS-CoV-2-associated, whereas depth meant the fraction of total T cells that were SARS-CoV-2-associated. Using the MIRA data, each spike-specific TCR was mapped to the spike region that the TCR reacts to and placed in a CD4 or CD8 class. Log10-transformed breadth and depth values were compared by one-way ANOVA with Sidak's multiple comparisons tests. The source is immuneACCESS, and TCRdb retained only in-frame sequences with V and J called. Part of the clones is not carried over; for the studies checked, unresolved V genes explain less than half of this, and the remainder is unexplained. V, J and clone size are those of that table, while D and trimming were read from the DNA. Counted in this sample were fewer than 200,000 clones; roughly 90% of them appeared once. The ten largest clonotypes hold 4% to 5.5% of the sample.

Trimming accounts for 11 bases at V and 5 bases at J, while the number of junction bases matched to no gene is 8. The germline V gene yields SNHLY for CDR1 and FYNNEI for CDR2. CDR3 length: 12 amino acids, cysteine to phenylalanine. Of the read, only the CDR3 DNA is kept; its 36 bases are in frame from base 1. This clonotype was obtained from an adult who received the AZD1222 COVID-19 vaccine. Source: peripheral blood, taken 28 days after the second AZD1222 dose. Recombination joined TRBV2 with TRBJ1-2; 7 middle bases align to TRBD1. In nucleotides, the sequence is TGTGCCGGGGAGGGGGCTTTATATGGCTACACCTTC. This encodes CAGEGALYGYTF.